Each of the 18 T cell receptor beta chains below was sequenced from the same sample in a study of T cells in Graves' hyperthyroidism and ophthalmopathy. Amplification of TCR beta CDR3 regions used RNA as the template. The HTBI primer set was used in a first-round RT-PCR of the TCR CDR3. Via MiXCR, TCRdb re-called the multiplex PCR reads, giving one row per CDR3 protein. The data show approximately 570,000 distinct CDR3 sequences, about 20% seen once. The sample comprised blood. All receptors come from a man aged 40-49 years with Graves' ophthalmopathy.

With respect to this clonotype: This could be a read error, since a much larger clone is one nucleotide away. The conserved phenylalanine or tryptophan is not found at the CDR3 terminus, so this likely reflects a read error. V and J are TRBV12-5 and TRBJ2-1; D gene unclear. Trimming stripped 4 bases from V and 6 bases from J, with 7 bases between. Per germline, CDR1 LGHNT and CDR2 FRNRAP. The CDR3 contains 12 residues. The CDR3 region is CASGSASNEQFL. CDR3 in DNA: TGTGCTAGTGGTTCCGCGAGCAATGAGCAGTTCCTC.

The chain joins TRBV20-1 to TRBJ2-5; D possibly matches TRBD1 or TRBD2 (5 bases each). From germline, CDR1 is DFQATT and CDR2 SNEGSKA (reference sequence). This CDR3 contains 14 residues. Trimming took off 6 bases at V and 3 bases at J, with 17 bases between the two ends. Here the CDR3 reads CSAPTLRGKETQYF. The DNA for the CDR3 is TGCAGTGCACCGACTCTACGGGGCAAAGAGACCCAGTACTTC.

This clonotype was seen at least ten times. V usage is TRBV28 and J usage is TRBJ2-1; 7 bases line up with TRBD1. Germline CDR1 is MDHEN and CDR2 is SYDVKM. V dropped 7 bases and J dropped 2; count of bases not matched to a gene: 5. This CDR3 has 14 residues. CDR3 in DNA: TGTGCCAGCACCACGACAGGGCCCTACAATGAGCAGTTCTTC. It yields the protein CASTTTGPYNEQFF.

Points on this clonotype: One base away lies a much larger clone, so this may be a sequencing read error. V usage is TRBV2 and J usage is TRBJ1-1; TRBD1 might be the D (5 bases). V lost 7 bases to trimming and J lost 3 bases, with 21 bases between them. Germline V gives CDR1 SNHLY, CDR2 FYNNEI. This CDR3 has 16 residues. CDR3 region: CASKLITGTPDTEAFF. The CDR3 DNA reads TGTGCCAGCAAGCTGATAACCGGGACCCCGGACACTGAAGCTTTCTTT.

This clonotype was seen only a few times. This chain links TRBV18 with TRBJ1-1, with TRBD1 matching 10 bases. CDR1 KGHSH and CDR2 LQKENI come from the germline V gene. Trimming removed 6 bases from V and 1 base from J; junction bases left unmatched: 5. The CDR3 is 15 residues long. The CDR3 DNA reads as TGTGCCAGCTCGGGGACAGGGGCGGCGAACACTGAAGCTTTCTTT. This translates into CASSGTGAANTEAFF.

This clonotype was detected many times. The V and J genes are TRBV24-1 and TRBJ2-3; 12 positions match TRBD2. The CDR3 contains 16 residues. Germline V gives CDR1 KGHDR, CDR2 SFDVKD. The ends lost 5 bases at V and 5 bases at J; junction bases unmatched: 7. CDR3 in amino acids: CATSASGGAFEDTQYF. The CDR3 DNA is TGTGCCACCAGTGCTAGCGGGGGGGCCTTTGAAGATACGCAGTATTTT.

This clonotype was detected only a few times. V usage is TRBV4-1 and J usage is TRBJ2-5; D possibly uses TRBD1 or TRBD2 (5 bases each). Trimming pared 1 base from V and 3 bases from J, leaving 12 bases between. Per the germline V gene, CDR1 is MGHRA and CDR2 is YSYEKL. CDR3 length equals 15 residues. DNA for the CDR3: TGCGCCAGCAGCCAAGGGAGCTTGGGGGAAGAGACCCAGTACTTC. This gives the protein CASSQGSLGEETQYF.

The table lists this clonotype with many counts. The chain couples TRBV7-2 to TRBJ1-2; 7 nucleotides align to TRBD1. V dropped 4 bases and J dropped 4; count of bases not matched to a gene: 9. The CDR3 runs 15 residues. Germline CDR1 and CDR2: SGHTA and FQGNSA. This CDR3 reads CASSSWDRIIYGYTF. In DNA, the CDR3 is TGTGCCAGCAGCTCCTGGGACAGAATCATCTATGGCTACACCTTC.

V and J are TRBV20-1 and TRBJ2-2, with TRBD2 matching 11 bases. V shed 2 bases and J 7 bases; nucleotides not matched to a gene: 3. This CDR3 spans 14 amino acids. The germline CDR1 and CDR2 sequences are DFQATT and SNEGSKA (reference sequence). CDR3 in amino acids: CSARRLAGIGELFF. The CDR3 DNA reads TGCAGTGCTAGAAGACTAGCGGGGATCGGGGAGCTGTTTTTT.

The table lists this clonotype with a few counts. This clone may be a read error of a much larger clone one base away. The V gene is TRBV7-2, the J gene TRBJ2-7, with 10 nucleotides matching TRBD2. Germline loops: CDR1 SGHTA, CDR2 FQGNSA. This CDR3 has 15 amino acids. CDR3 sequence reads: CAGSLAASGSREQYF. CDR3 bases: TGTGCCGGCAGCTTAGCCGCTAGCGGGAGTCGGGAGCAGTACTTC.

J is TRBJ1-1 and V is TRBV28; no reliable D call. Trimming removed 6 bases at V and 3 bases at J, with 14 bases between. The germline gives CDR1 MDHEN, CDR2 SYDVKM. The CDR3 covers 14 residues. The CDR3 reads CASRNGPMYTEAFF. For the CDR3, the DNA is TGTGCCAGCAGAAATGGACCGATGTACACTGAAGCTTTCTTT.

This clonotype was counted many times. The gene calls are TRBV20-1 and TRBJ2-1; no reliable D call. The V and J ends lost 1 base and 2 bases respectively, with 9 bases between them. The CDR3 extends over 14 amino acids. Looked up from germline, CDR1 is DFQATT and CDR2 is SNEGSKA (reference sequence). For the CDR3, the DNA is TGCAGTGCTAGAGGCGATATCACCTACAATGAGCAGTTCTTC. Amino acids: CSARGDITYNEQFF.

The rearrangement links TRBV19 to TRBJ1-1, with 8 nucleotides matching TRBD1. This CDR3 comprises 18 residues. The germline V gene has CDR1 LNHDA and CDR2 SQIVND (reference sequence). Trimming at V came to 2 bases and at J to 6 bases, leaving 17 bases not matched to a gene. For the CDR3, the DNA is TGTGCCAGTAGTATAACAGGGGGTGGGCCCTCGGCTCCCCCTGAAGCTTTCTTT. Amino acids: CASSITGGGPSAPPEAFF.

This clonotype was found many times. The rearrangement uses TRBV2 and TRBJ2-3, with D maybe TRBD2 (6 bases). V was cut by 7 bases and J by 2 bases, with 10 bases left in between. This CDR3 has 13 amino acids. Germline V gene lookup returns CDR1 SNHLY and CDR2 FYNNEI. This chain's CDR3 is CASKEGSTDTQYF. Written as DNA, the CDR3 is TGTGCCAGCAAGGAGGGATCCACAGATACGCAGTATTTT.

This clonotype was observed many times. This chain's CDR3 is CASSPSGRAPNEQFF. CDR3 nucleotides: TGTGCCAGCAGCCCAAGCGGGAGGGCCCCCAATGAGCAGTTCTTC. The rearrangement uses TRBV11-2 and TRBJ2-1; 10 nucleotides line up with TRBD2. J gave up 6 bases and V 5 bases, and 7 bases lay outside the gene matches. The CDR3 extends over 15 amino acids. Germline CDR1 and CDR2: SGHAT and FQNNGV.

This clonotype came up a few times. The chain links TRBV6-1 to TRBJ1-5, with 7 bases lining up with TRBD1. Unmatched junction bases numbered 7, after V lost 6 bases and J lost 8 bases. CDR1 is MNHNS, CDR2 SASEGT, per germline. The CDR3 spans 13 residues. CDR3: CASRRQGYEPQHF. CDR3 nucleotides: TGTGCCAGCAGAAGACAGGGTTATGAGCCCCAGCATTTT.

This clonotype occurred many times. The rearrangement uses TRBV12-3 or TRBV12-4 and TRBJ1-5; weak D call: TRBD1 (5 bases). The CDR3 consists of 17 residues. V lost 5 bases and J 2 bases, leaving 19 bases between the germline ends. The DNA for the CDR3 is TGTGCCAGCAGTCCTCGTCTCCGGGACGAAGGCAATCAGCCCCAGCATTTT. Amino acid sequence: CASSPRLRDEGNQPQHF.

This clonotype was observed many times. This sequence joins TRBV20-1 and TRBJ1-1; 8 bases match TRBD1. Germline CDR1 and CDR2: DFQATT and SNEGSKA (reference sequence). This CDR3 has 15 amino acids. V was clipped by 5 bases and J by 0 bases; unmatched bases: 8. The CDR3 loop reads CSAGTGQPLNTEAFF. The DNA for the CDR3 is TGCAGTGCTGGGACAGGCCAACCTCTGAACACTGAAGCTTTCTTT.